Each of the 9 T cell receptor beta chains below was sequenced from the same sample in a study of cytomegalovirus exposure and HLA in healthy donors (TCRdb year 2017). The library was prepared using the immunoSEQ multiplex PCR assay. The multiplex PCR relied on a mix of 60 forward primers for TCR Vbeta segments and 13 reverse primers for TCR Jbeta segments. TCRdb obtained this table from immuneACCESS and retained in-frame rearrangements with V and J assigned. These tables miss some clones; where compared with another copy, unresolved V genes account for less than half of the shortfall, and the remainder is unexplained. The sample's table covers about 160,000 clones. The ten largest clones capture over 1% of the sample. Source material: PBMCs. The receptors derive from a woman aged 60-75 years in good health and CMV-seronegative.

The V gene is TRBV19, the J gene TRBJ1-5, with 9 bases matching TRBD1. V lost 6 bases and J lost 0; bases outside the gene matches: 3. There are 15 residues in the CDR3. Germline V CDR1 and CDR2: LNHDA, SQIVND (reference sequence). The CDR3: CASRGTGYSNQPQHF. In nucleotides, the CDR3 is TGTGCCAGTAGAGGGACAGGGTATAGCAATCAGCCCCAGCATTTT.

The chain employs TRBV5-1 and TRBJ1-1; maybe TRBD1 (5 bases). V lost 5 bases to trimming and J lost 8 bases, with 10 bases between them. Germline V gene data show CDR1 as SGHRS and CDR2 as YFSETQ. The CDR3 covers 11 residues. CDR3 protein: CASRSAGEAFF. Written as DNA, the CDR3 is TGCGCCAGCAGGTCTGCAGGGGAAGCTTTCTTT.

V is TRBV19 and J is TRBJ2-3; D might be TRBD2 (5 bases). Germline CDR1 reads LNHDA; CDR2 reads SQIVND (reference sequence). The V gene lost 7 bases and the J gene lost 1 base, with 9 bases spanning the gap. This CDR3 spans 13 amino acids. The DNA for the CDR3 is TGTGCCAGTATCAGGCGGGGCACAGATACGCAGTATTTT. It yields the protein CASIRRGTDTQYF.

The chain uses TRBV25-1 and TRBJ2-1, with TRBD2 as a possible D gene (5 bases). CDR3 length: 15 residues. V gave up 1 base and J gave up 5 bases, with 12 bases separating them. The germline V gene has CDR1 MGHDK and CDR2 SYGVNS. CDR3 coding DNA: TGTGCCAGCAGTGAATCGGTGACTACCCACAATGAGCAGTTCTTC. It is translated as CASSESVTTHNEQFF.

The chain is built from TRBV11-2 and TRBJ2-7; tentatively, D is TRBD1 (6 bases). The germline gives CDR1 SGHAT, CDR2 FQNNGV. The V and J ends lost 5 bases and 5 bases respectively, with 10 bases between them. This CDR3 has 12 amino acids. The CDR3 loop is CASSINRDEQYF. CDR3 DNA sequence: TGTGCCAGCAGCATAAACAGGGACGAGCAGTACTTC.

J is TRBJ1-2 and V is TRBV18; TRBD1 agrees at 9 bases. J was trimmed by 6 bases and V by 5 bases; bases with no gene match: 10. The CDR3 has 15 residues. The germline V gene has CDR1 KGHSH and CDR2 LQKENI. CDR3 amino acids: CASSTRDRVFHGYTF. CDR3 nucleotides: TGTGCCAGCTCAACCCGGGACAGGGTTTTCCATGGCTACACCTTC.

V is TRBV7-3 and J is TRBJ2-3; weak D call: TRBD1 (6 bases). Trimming cost V 3 bases and J 0 bases, with 13 bases left between them. The CDR3 covers 16 residues. Germline assignment: CDR1 SGHTA and CDR2 FQGTGA. CDR3 sequence reads: CASSFYRVTSTDTQYF. In nucleotides, the CDR3 is TGTGCCAGCAGCTTCTACAGGGTAACTAGCACAGATACGCAGTATTTT.

The chain employs TRBV5-8 and TRBJ2-7, with a possible D match to TRBD2 (7 bases). Germline CDR1 SGHTS, CDR2 YDEGEE. This CDR3 is built from 15 residues. Trimming shortened V by 4 bases and J by 0 bases, and 14 bases separated the two germline ends. CDR3 bases: TGTGCCAGCAGCCTGCCGGGGGGCTCCTCCTACGAGCAGTACTTC. It is translated as CASSLPGGSSYEQYF.

The rearrangement joins TRBV29-1 to TRBJ2-5, with 7 bases identical to TRBD2. CDR1 and CDR2 (germline): SQVTM, ANQGSEA. The CDR3 is made up of 12 amino acids. CDR3 in amino acids: CTFSGGGETQYF. CDR3 nucleotides: TGCACCTTTTCGGGGGGAGGGGAGACCCAGTACTTC.